The clone carrying this T cell receptor beta chain was detected a few times. This sample is part of a study of blood T cells in healthy people across ages. Sample-barcoded 5' priming and a J-beta primer mix drove a second PCR of roughly 6 to 12 cycles. Every molecule of cDNA carried a tag from a template-switch adaptor with 12 random nucleotides. TCRdb recomputed calls from the 5' RACE reads with MiXCR, one row per CDR3 protein. Of over 1,300,000 distinct CDR3 sequences listed, 45% to 70% were seen once; the top ten hold roughly 6.3%. The V gene end was trimmed by 0 bases and the J gene end by 10 bases; junction bases not matched to a gene: 6. This CDR3 has 15 amino acids. Germline assignment: CDR1 MNHNY and CDR2 SVGAGI (reference sequence).

The sequence was obtained from a young man in good health. The sequenced sample consisted of blood. J is TRBJ1-6 and V is TRBV6-6; 7 positions agree with TRBD1. The CDR3 reads CASSYSGGSGSPLHF. The CDR3 nucleotides are TGTGCCAGCAGTTACTCAGGGGGCTCAGGGTCACCCCTCCACTTT.